Listed here are 31 T cell receptor beta chains from one sample, sequenced in a study of T cell clonality in common variable immunodeficiency. Assay used: immunoSEQ multiplex PCR; TCRdb lists only in-frame clones, some missing. This sample comprises about 52,000 clones, none seen once only. Sequences were obtained from peripheral blood mononuclear cells. Source of these receptors: a person aged 18 to 75 in good health.

This clone was observed many times. The CDR3 goes on 3 residues after the read ends, and that part is filled in from the germline J gene. The chain has TRBV12-3 or TRBV12-4 and TRBJ2-7; D is perhaps TRBD1 (7 bases). The CDR3 covers 11 residues. The V end lost 5 bases, the J end lost 6 bases, and 8 bases lay between the germline ends. The CDR3 is CASSQGGEQYF. CDR3 DNA (partial): TGTGCCAGCAGTCAGGGGGGCGAG.

This clone came up a few times. Possible read error: a much larger clone is one base away. The CDR3 goes on 3 residues after the read ends, and that part is filled in from the germline J gene. The chain is built from TRBV4-2 and TRBJ2-5, with D possibly matching TRBD1 (6 bases). The germline V gene encodes CDR1 LGHNA and CDR2 YNFKEQ. The CDR3 runs 18 residues. The CDR3: CASSPRGPDRRHTDTQYF. CDR3 DNA, as far as it was read: TGTGCCAGCAGCCCCCGCGGGCCAGACAGGAGACACACAGATACC.

Concerning this clone itself: The read ends 3 residues shy of where the CDR3 ends; the end is completed using the germline J gene. This chain links TRBV5-1 with TRBJ2-3; 9 bases match TRBD2. CDR1 and CDR2 from the germline V gene are SGHRS and YFSETQ. This CDR3 spans 18 amino acids. CDR3 amino acids: CASSDRNLAGAIAGTQYF. CDR3 DNA (partial): TGCGCCAGCAGCGACCGAAACTTAGCGGGGGCCATCGCAGGGACG.

Many counts were recorded for this clone. The CDR3 extends 3 residues past the end of the read, so its final part is completed from the germline J gene. This rearrangement joins TRBV29-1 to TRBJ2-7; 8 bases are a match to TRBD1. CDR3 size: 13 residues. J was trimmed by 3 bases and V by 6 bases; bases with no gene match: 7. The germline V gene encodes CDR1 SQVTM and CDR2 ANQGSEA. The CDR3 bases that were read are TGCAGCGTCGTGATCAGGGGGCTCTACGAG. The encoded protein is CSVVIRGLYE. The entire CDR3 reads CSVVIRGLYEQYF.

There are many counts of this clone. Here the CDR3 reads CASSVAGSTNTGELFF. CDR3 DNA (partial): TGCGCCAGCAGCGTAGCGGGATCCACGAACACCGGGGAG. The chain links TRBV5-1 to TRBJ2-2, with TRBD2 matching 8 bases. The CDR3 end is not reached by the read, which stops 3 residues before it; the germline J gene fills it in. Germline-derived CDR1 and CDR2 are SGHRS and YFSETQ. The CDR3 consists of 16 residues. With 4 bases clipped from V and 0 bases from J, the junction kept 5 bases outside the gene matches.

This clone showed up many times. The read gets to within 3 residues of the CDR3 end, and the germline J gene fills in the rest. This rearrangement joins TRBV14 to TRBJ2-7, with a tentative D call TRBD1 (6 bases). V lost 4 bases, J lost 2 bases, and 15 bases lay in between. CDR3 length equals 15 residues. Germline V gene sequence: CDR1 SGHDN, CDR2 FVKESK. CDR3 DNA (partial): TGTGCCAGCAGCCTTGTACAGGGCTATACCTACGAG. Translation: CASSLVQGYTYE. The CDR3 in full is CASSLVQGYTYEQYF.

Turning to this clone: Read coverage stops 3 residues before the CDR3 terminus; the germline J gene supplies the remainder. The chain recombines TRBV19 with TRBJ1-2, with D possibly being TRBD1 (6 bases). CDR3 size: 17 residues. Per the germline V gene, CDR1 is LNHDA and CDR2 is SQIVND (reference sequence). The CDR3 here is CASSIDLPSGDTDTYTF. The DNA read from the CDR3 is TGTGCCAGTAGTATAGATCTTCCTAGCGGGGACACAGATACC. Combining the CDR3 with reference TRBV19 and TRBJ1-2 gives the whole variable domain DGGITQSPKYLFRKEGQNVTLSCEQNLNHDAMYWYRQDPGQGLRLIYYSQIVNDFQKGDIAEGYSVSREKKESFPLTVTSAQKNPTAFYLCASSIDLPSGDTDTYTFGSGTRLTVV.

This clone was recorded a few times. The CDR3 DNA, read in part, is TGTGCCAGCAGCTTACGAGCGGGGGGGCTCGGTGAG. Translating it yields CASSLRAGGLGE. The full CDR3 sequence reads CASSLRAGGLGEQFF. The V gene is TRBV11-3, the J gene TRBJ2-1; 10 bases agree with TRBD2. The CDR3 extends 3 residues past the end of the read, so its final part is completed from the germline J gene. The CDR3 consists of 15 residues. In germline, CDR1 is SGHNT, CDR2 YENEEA. The junction had 7 bases not matched to a gene; V was cut back by 2 bases and J by 9 bases. Drawing the rest from reference TRBV11-3 and TRBJ2-1, the complete variable domain is EAGVVQSPRYKIIEKKQPVAFWCNPISGHNTLYWYLQNLGQGPELLIRYENEEAVDDSQLPKDRFSAERLKGVDSTLKIQPAELGDSAVYLCASSLRAGGLGEQFFGPGTRLTVL.

This clone has at least ten counts. The CDR3 is cut off 3 residues early in the read; its end comes from the germline J gene. This sequence joins TRBV6-4 and TRBJ1-5; TRBD1 is a possible D gene (5 bases). The CDR3 runs 13 residues. The germline V gene has CDR1 MRHNA and CDR2 SNTAGT. The V gene lost 4 bases and the J gene lost 4 bases, with 8 bases spanning the gap. Partial CDR3 DNA: TGTGCCAGCAGTGCGGAGGGGAATCAGCCC. Translation: CASSAEGNQP. The CDR3 in full is CASSAEGNQPQHF.

This clone appeared many times. The read gets to within 3 residues of the CDR3 end, and the germline J gene fills in the rest. The chain employs TRBV18 and TRBJ2-1; D might be TRBD1 or TRBD2, each matching 5 bases. This CDR3 contains 16 residues. Germline V gives CDR1 KGHSH, CDR2 LQKENI. V gave up 4 bases and J gave up 5 bases, with 18 bases separating them. The CDR3 loop reads CASSLLEVATDNEQFF. CDR3 DNA (partial): TGTGCCAGCTCACTTTTGGAGGTGGCGACAGACAATGAG.

This clone was seen at least ten times. The CDR3: CASSYGRRATGELFF. Incomplete CDR3 DNA: TGTGCCAGCAGTTACGGCCGCAGGGCCACCGGGGAG. The chain carries TRBV6-2 or TRBV6-3 and TRBJ2-2, with D possibly TRBD1 on 5 matching bases. Coverage ceases 3 residues before the CDR3 finishes, and the germline J gene fills in the end. Germline CDR1 MNHEY, CDR2 SVGEGT. The ends were cut back, 2 bases at V and 4 bases at J, with 11 bases in the middle. CDR3 length equals 15 residues.

This clone came up many times. Read data end 3 residues before the CDR3 end; the end is taken from the germline J gene. The J gene is TRBJ2-5, the V gene TRBV11-2; TRBD2 matches 8 bases. The CDR3 has 15 amino acids. Trimming removed 0 bases from V and 2 bases from J; junction bases left unmatched: 2. Germline-derived CDR1 and CDR2 are SGHAT and FQNNGV. CDR3 residues: CASSLEVAGQETQYF. The part of the CDR3 DNA that was read is TGTGCCAGCAGCTTAGAGGTAGCGGGACAAGAGACC.

This clone was found many times. The read is 3 residues too short to cover the CDR3 end, so that end is filled in from the germline J gene. The rearrangement links TRBV10-3 to TRBJ1-2; TRBD1 might be the D (5 bases). Trimming pared 0 bases from V and 7 bases from J, leaving 12 bases between. Germline-derived CDR1 and CDR2 are ENHRY and SYGVKD. The CDR3 sequence is 14 residues long. Partial CDR3 DNA: TGTGCCATCAGTGAGTCGACGGGGGTGGGTGGC. Protein product: CAISESTGVGG. The complete CDR3 sequence is CAISESTGVGGYTF.

This clone showed up many times. The read terminates 3 residues ahead of where the CDR3 ends, so the germline J gene completes it. V usage is TRBV20-1 and J usage is TRBJ2-2; 11 nucleotides agree with TRBD2. The length of the CDR3 is 16 residues. J gave up 1 base and V 0 bases, and 1 base lay outside the gene matches. Germline lookup yields CDR1 DFQATT and CDR2 SNEGSKA (reference sequence). The CDR3 loop reads CSARETSGVNTGELFF. Incomplete CDR3 DNA: TGCAGTGCTAGAGAGACTAGCGGGGTGAACACCGGGGAG.

This clone was seen ten or more times. The read comes to an end 3 residues before the CDR3 does, leaving the germline J gene to fill in the end. The chain has TRBV19 and TRBJ1-1, with TRBD1 as a possible D gene (6 bases). This CDR3 has 15 residues. Trimming removed 5 bases at V and 0 bases at J, with 13 bases between. The germline V gene encodes CDR1 LNHDA and CDR2 SQIVND (reference sequence). CDR3 sequence reads: CASSVRQAMNTEAFF. Partial CDR3 DNA: TGTGCCAGTAGTGTAAGACAGGCCATGAACACTGAA.

A word on this clone: The CDR3 goes on 3 residues after the read ends, and that part is filled in from the germline J gene. The V gene is TRBV10-2, the J gene TRBJ2-1; 13 bases agree with TRBD2. The length of the CDR3 is 19 residues. The trim removed 3 bases at V and 2 bases at J, leaving 10 bases unmatched. Germline loops: CDR1 WSHSY, CDR2 SAAADI. The covered CDR3 bases are TGCGCCAGCAGTGACCAGACTAGCGGGAGGCCCCTCGCCTACAATGAG. It encodes CASSDQTSGRPLAYNE. The complete CDR3 reads CASSDQTSGRPLAYNEQFF.

This clone was recorded many times. The covered CDR3 bases are TGCAGTGCTAGAGATGGGACAGCCTTGACCTACGAG. Translation gives CSARDGTALTYE. The complete CDR3 sequence is CSARDGTALTYEQYF. This chain uses TRBV20-1 with TRBJ2-7, with TRBD1 identical over 7 bases. The read ends 3 residues early relative to the CDR3; the germline J gene fills the gap. V lost 0 bases to trimming and J lost 2 bases; unmatched junction nucleotides: 7. From germline, CDR1 is DFQATT and CDR2 SNEGSKA (reference sequence). The CDR3 sequence is 15 residues long.

This clone was counted ten times or more. The read ends 3 residues before the CDR3 terminus; that terminus is restored from the germline J gene. This rearrangement joins TRBV30 to TRBJ1-2; D ambiguous. Deletions cut 3 bases from V and 4 bases from J, with 12 bases between. The CDR3 totals 13 residues. CDR1 is GTSNPN and CDR2 is SVGIG in the germline V gene (reference sequence). The CDR3 spells CAWSPAGIYGYTF. The CDR3 bases that were read are TGTGCCTGGAGCCCGGCGGGGATCTATGGC.

At least ten counts were recorded for this clone. Read data end 3 residues before the CDR3 end; the end is taken from the germline J gene. The chain has TRBV14 and TRBJ2-3, with 8 bases matching TRBD2. In germline, CDR1 is SGHDN, CDR2 FVKESK. The J segment lost 0 bases and the V segment lost 5 bases, leaving 10 bases of the junction unmatched. The CDR3 sequence is 17 residues long. The DNA read from the CDR3 is TGTGCCAGCAGCATCCACCTAGCGGGCCTTAGCACAGATACG. Its translation: CASSIHLAGLSTDT. The whole CDR3 sequence reads CASSIHLAGLSTDTQYF. Full variable domain (rest looked up from reference TRBV14 and TRBJ2-3): EAGVTQFPSHSVIEKGQTVTLRCDPISGHDNLYWYRRVMGKEIKFLLHFVKESKQDESGMPNNRFLAERTGGTYSTLKVQPAELEDSGVYFCASSIHLAGLSTDTQYFGPGTRLTVL.

This clone was picked up many times. With the read ending 3 residues before the CDR3 end, the germline J gene is used to fill in that end. The chain employs TRBV10-3 and TRBJ1-2; 8 positions match TRBD1. The CDR3 covers 15 residues. Germline CDR1 is ENHRY and CDR2 is SYGVKD. The junction had 6 bases not matched to a gene; V was cut back by 4 bases and J by 2 bases. The CDR3 loop is CAISGMDRANYGYTF. Partial CDR3 DNA: TGTGCCATCAGTGGGATGGACAGGGCCAACTATGGC.

This clone showed up many times. The CDR3 end lies 3 residues beyond the end of the read and is filled in from the germline J gene. The chain joins TRBV7-9 to TRBJ2-1, with 13 bases that match TRBD2. J was trimmed by 8 bases and V by 11 bases; bases with no gene match: 9. The CDR3 is made up of 14 amino acids. The V gene's germline CDR1 is SEHNR and CDR2 FQNEAQ (reference sequence). CDR3 sequence reads: CAVDGTSGEDEQFF. CDR3 bases read: TGTGCCGTCGACGGGACTAGCGGGGAGGATGAG.

Ten or more counts support this clone. The DNA ends 3 residues before the CDR3 does, and the rest of the CDR3 is filled in from the germline J gene. This chain links TRBV10-1 with TRBJ2-7; a possible D gene is TRBD1 (6 bases). Germline V gene sequence: CDR1 WNHNN, CDR2 SYGVQD (reference sequence). Trimming took 3 bases from V and 2 from J, leaving 11 bases between them. The CDR3 is 14 amino acids. The CDR3 bases that were read are TGCGCCAGCAGTGAAGGGACAAAAACCTACGAG. Translating it yields CASSEGTKTYE. Given in full, the CDR3 is CASSEGTKTYEQYF.

Concerning this clone: The read finishes 3 residues shy of the CDR3 end, and the germline J gene is used to complete it. V usage is TRBV7-9 and J usage is TRBJ1-2; 11 nucleotides align to TRBD1. The CDR3 totals 15 residues. CDR1 is SEHNR, CDR2 FQNEAQ, per germline (reference sequence). CDR3 region: CASSPPDRGLDDYTF. CDR3 DNA (partial): TGTGCCAGCAGCCCACCGGACAGGGGGCTTGACGAC.

This clone appeared many times. The CDR3 end falls 3 residues outside the read, so it is completed with the germline J gene. V usage is TRBV7-2 and J usage is TRBJ2-3; D is uncertain. Germline loops: CDR1 SGHTA, CDR2 FQGNSA. With 3 bases removed from V and 0 bases from J, the gap between germline ends came to 7 bases. The CDR3 has 14 residues. CDR3 sequence reads: CASSLRMSTDTQYF. The covered CDR3 bases are TGTGCCAGCAGCTTGCGGATGAGCACAGATACG.

This clone was picked up many times. The CDR3 extends 3 residues past the end of the read, so its final part is completed from the germline J gene. The V gene is TRBV19, the J gene TRBJ2-3; 10 nucleotides match TRBD2. CDR3 length: 17 amino acids. Per the germline V gene, CDR1 is LNHDA and CDR2 is SQIVND (reference sequence). V lost 5 bases, J lost 1 base, and 9 bases stayed unmatched. The CDR3 loop reads CASSETGLAGGTDTQYF. Incomplete CDR3 DNA: TGTGCCAGTAGTGAGACTGGGCTAGCGGGGGGCACAGATACG.

The table lists this clone with many counts. The read is 3 residues too short to cover the CDR3 end, so that end is filled in from the germline J gene. The rearrangement uses TRBV6-2 or TRBV6-3 and TRBJ2-3; a weak D match, TRBD2 (6 bases). CDR3 size: 16 residues. The V end was cut by 2 bases, the J end by 6 bases, with 18 bases between. Germline values: CDR1 MNHEY, CDR2 SVGEGT. The DNA read from the CDR3 is TGTGCCAGCAGTTACGGGGGGTGGAAGGGATTGGATACG. Amino acids: CASSYGGWKGLDT. The CDR3 as a whole reads CASSYGGWKGLDTQYF.

This clone has just a few counts. A read error may be the cause here, since a much bigger clone is one base away. The sequenced fragment ends 3 residues before the CDR3 boundary, so the rest is inferred from the germline J gene. The chain links TRBV30 to TRBJ2-3, with D possibly being TRBD1 (6 bases). The CDR3 covers 13 residues. The germline V gene has CDR1 GTSNPN and CDR2 SVGIG (reference sequence). The sequenced CDR3 bases are TGTGCCTGGAGTGGGACAGCTGGTCAGCCG. Its translation is CAWSGTAGQP. The complete CDR3 reads CAWSGTAGQPQYF.

Ten or more counts support this clone. The read halts 3 residues ahead of the CDR3 end, with the missing end drawn from the germline J gene. The chain is built from TRBV2 and TRBJ2-2, with a weak D call TRBD1 (5 bases). Per germline, CDR1 SNHLY and CDR2 FYNNEI. The CDR3 sequence is 15 residues long. Trimming took 4 bases from V and 4 from J, leaving 13 bases between them. CDR3 residues: CASSADRGVTGELFF. The sequenced CDR3 bases are TGTGCCAGCAGTGCAGATAGGGGCGTCACCGGGGAG.

In the case of this clone: A much larger clone sits a single nucleotide away, making a read error possible. The read comes to an end 3 residues before the CDR3 does, leaving the germline J gene to fill in the end. The V call is TRBV18, the J call TRBJ2-2; D is perhaps TRBD1 or TRBD2 (5 bases each). Germline CDR1 KGHSH, CDR2 LQKENI. The CDR3 is 14 amino acids. CDR3 DNA (partial): TGTGCCAGCTCATCCGAGGGGATCAATGAAAAG. Translating gives CASSSEGINEK. The whole CDR3 protein is CASSSEGINEKLFF.

Ten or more counts support this clone. Read data end 3 residues before the CDR3 end; the end is taken from the germline J gene. The rearrangement joins TRBV5-1 to TRBJ1-6; 8 bases fit TRBD1. Unmatched junction bases numbered 7, after V lost 0 bases and J lost 2 bases. Germline loops: CDR1 SGHRS, CDR2 YFSETQ. The CDR3 runs 18 residues. CDR3 amino acids: CASSLAGTGNAYNSPLHF. The sequenced part of the CDR3 DNA is TGCGCCAGCAGCTTGGCCGGGACAGGTAACGCCTATAATTCACCC.

The table lists this clone with a few counts. One end of the junction does not line up with germline, which may come from a read error. The read stops 3 residues short of the end of the CDR3; the missing end is completed from the germline J gene. This rearrangement joins TRBV19 to TRBJ1-1; D is ambiguous. CDR1 is LNHDA and CDR2 is SQIVND in the germline V gene (reference sequence). The CDR3 runs to 12 residues. The CDR3 spells CAGSAGFTEAFF. The sequenced CDR3 bases are TGTGCCGGTAGTGCCGGGTTCACTGAA.